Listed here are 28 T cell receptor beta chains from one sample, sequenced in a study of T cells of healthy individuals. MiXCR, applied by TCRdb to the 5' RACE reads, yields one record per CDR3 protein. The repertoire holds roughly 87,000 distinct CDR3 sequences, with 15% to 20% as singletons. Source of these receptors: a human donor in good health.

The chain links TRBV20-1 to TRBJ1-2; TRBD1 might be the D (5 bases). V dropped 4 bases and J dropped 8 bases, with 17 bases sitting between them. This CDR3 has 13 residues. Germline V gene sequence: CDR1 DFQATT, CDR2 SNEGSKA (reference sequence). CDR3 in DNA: TGCAGTGCTACATTCGGGGGAGAGATCGGCTACACCTTC. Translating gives CSATFGGEIGYTF.

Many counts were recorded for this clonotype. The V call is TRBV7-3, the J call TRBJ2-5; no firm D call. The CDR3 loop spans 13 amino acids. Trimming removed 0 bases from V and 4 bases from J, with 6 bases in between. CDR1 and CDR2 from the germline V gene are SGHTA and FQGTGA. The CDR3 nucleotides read TGTGCCAGCAGCTTAACGTACGCAGAGACCCAGTACTTC. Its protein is CASSLTYAETQYF.

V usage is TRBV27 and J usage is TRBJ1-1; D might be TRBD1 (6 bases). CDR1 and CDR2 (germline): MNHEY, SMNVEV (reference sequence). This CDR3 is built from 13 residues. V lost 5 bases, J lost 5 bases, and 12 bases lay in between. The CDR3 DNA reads TGTGCCAGCAGTGCTGGGACAACGACTGAAGCTTTCTTT. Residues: CASSAGTTTEAFF.

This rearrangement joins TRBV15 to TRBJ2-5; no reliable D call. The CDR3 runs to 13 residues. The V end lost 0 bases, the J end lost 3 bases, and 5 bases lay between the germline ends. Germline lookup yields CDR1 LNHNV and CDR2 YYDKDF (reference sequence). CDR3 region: CATSREPKETQYF. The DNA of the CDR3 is TGTGCCACCAGCAGAGAACCAAAAGAGACCCAGTACTTC.

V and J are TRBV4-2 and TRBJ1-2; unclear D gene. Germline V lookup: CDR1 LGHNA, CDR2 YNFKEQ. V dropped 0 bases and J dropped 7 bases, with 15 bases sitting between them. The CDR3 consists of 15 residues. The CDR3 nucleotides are TGTGCCAGCAGCCAAGAAGGAGGCCCGGAGGGTGGCTACACCTTC. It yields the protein CASSQEGGPEGGYTF.

Written as DNA, the CDR3 is TGCAGTGCTAGAGCCAGGACAGGGGAAGTAGGAAAGACCCAGTACTTC. It encodes CSARARTGEVGKTQYF. This sequence joins TRBV20-1 and TRBJ2-5; 9 bases map to TRBD1. V lost 1 base, J lost 6 bases, and 12 bases stayed unmatched. Germline CDR1 and CDR2: DFQATT and SNEGSKA (reference sequence). The CDR3 has 16 residues.

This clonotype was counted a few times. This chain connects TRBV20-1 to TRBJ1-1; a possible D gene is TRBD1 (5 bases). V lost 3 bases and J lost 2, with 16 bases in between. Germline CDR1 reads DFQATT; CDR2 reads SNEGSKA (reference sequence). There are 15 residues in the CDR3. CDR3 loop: CSARFPGGRNTEAFF. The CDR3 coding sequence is TGCAGTGCTAGGTTTCCGGGGGGACGCAACACTGAAGCTTTCTTT.

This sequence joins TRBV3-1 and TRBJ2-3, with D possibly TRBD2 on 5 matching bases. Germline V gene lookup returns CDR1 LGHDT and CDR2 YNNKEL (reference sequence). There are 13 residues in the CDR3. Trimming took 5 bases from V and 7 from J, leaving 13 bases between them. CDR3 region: CASSNLARNTQYF. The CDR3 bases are TGTGCCAGCAGCAACCTAGCCCGAAATACGCAGTATTTT.

CDR3 amino acids: CSALNSNQPQHF. CDR3 nucleotides: TGCAGTGCCCTCAATAGCAATCAGCCCCAGCATTTT. The chain recombines TRBV20-1 with TRBJ1-5; no clear D gene. This CDR3 has 12 amino acids. Trimming pared 6 bases from V and 0 bases from J, leaving 6 bases between. From germline, CDR1 is DFQATT and CDR2 SNEGSKA (reference sequence).

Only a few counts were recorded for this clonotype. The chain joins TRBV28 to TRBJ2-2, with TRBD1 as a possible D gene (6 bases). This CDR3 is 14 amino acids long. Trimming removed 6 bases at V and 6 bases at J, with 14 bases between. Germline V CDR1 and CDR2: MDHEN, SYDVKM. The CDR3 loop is CASSPGQSPGELFF. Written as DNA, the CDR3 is TGTGCCAGCAGCCCCGGACAGAGCCCCGGGGAGCTGTTTTTT. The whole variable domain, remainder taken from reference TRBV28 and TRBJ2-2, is DVKVTQSSRYLVKRTGEKVFLECVQDMDHENMFWYRQDPGLGLRLIYFSYDVKMKEKGDIPEGYSVSREKKERFSLILESASTNQTSMYLCASSPGQSPGELFFGEGSRLTVL.

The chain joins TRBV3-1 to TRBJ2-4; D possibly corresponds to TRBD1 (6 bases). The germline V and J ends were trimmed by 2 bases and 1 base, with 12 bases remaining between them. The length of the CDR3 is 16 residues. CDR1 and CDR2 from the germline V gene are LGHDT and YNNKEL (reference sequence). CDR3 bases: TGTGCCAGCAGCCAACGGACAGCTTTGGCCAAAAACATTCAGTACTTC. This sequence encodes CASSQRTALAKNIQYF.

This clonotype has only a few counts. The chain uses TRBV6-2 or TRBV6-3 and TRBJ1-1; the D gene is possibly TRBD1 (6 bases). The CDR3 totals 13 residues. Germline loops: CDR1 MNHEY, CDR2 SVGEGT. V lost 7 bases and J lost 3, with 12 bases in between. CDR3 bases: TGTGCCAGCACCTACAGGGAGTACACTGAAGCTTTCTTT. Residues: CASTYREYTEAFF.

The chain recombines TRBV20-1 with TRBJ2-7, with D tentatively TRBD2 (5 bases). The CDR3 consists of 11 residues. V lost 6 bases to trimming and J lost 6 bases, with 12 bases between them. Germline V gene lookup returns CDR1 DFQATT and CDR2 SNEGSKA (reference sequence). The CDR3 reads CSAHGEGEQYF. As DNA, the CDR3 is TGCAGTGCCCACGGCGAGGGCGAGCAGTACTTC.

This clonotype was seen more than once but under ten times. The CDR3 nucleotides are TGCAGCGCAAGGACAGGGGTCACCGGGGAGCTGTTTTTT. The encoded protein is CSARTGVTGELFF. This chain links TRBV29-1 with TRBJ2-2; 9 positions match TRBD1. The CDR3 totals 13 residues. Trimming removed 7 bases from V and 4 bases from J; junction bases left unmatched: 4. In germline, CDR1 is SQVTM, CDR2 ANQGSEA.

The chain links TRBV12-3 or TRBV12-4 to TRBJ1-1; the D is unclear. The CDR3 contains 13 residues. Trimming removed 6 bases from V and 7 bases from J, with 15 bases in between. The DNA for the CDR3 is TGTGCCAGCAGCTCCGATACACCACTTGAAGCTTTCTTT. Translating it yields CASSSDTPLEAFF.

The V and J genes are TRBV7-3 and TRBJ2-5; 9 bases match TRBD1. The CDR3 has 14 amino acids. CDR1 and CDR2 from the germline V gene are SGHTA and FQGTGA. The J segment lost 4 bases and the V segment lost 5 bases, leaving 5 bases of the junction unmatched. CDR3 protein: CASSANRGRETQYF. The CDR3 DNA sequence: TGTGCCAGCAGCGCGAACAGGGGGCGAGAGACCCAGTACTTC.

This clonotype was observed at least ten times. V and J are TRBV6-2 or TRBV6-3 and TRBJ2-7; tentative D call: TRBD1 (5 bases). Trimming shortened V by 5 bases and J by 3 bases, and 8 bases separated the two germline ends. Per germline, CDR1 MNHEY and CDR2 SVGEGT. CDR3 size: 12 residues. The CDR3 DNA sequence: TGTGCCAGCAGTCGGCAGGGCTACGAGCAGTACTTC. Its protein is CASSRQGYEQYF.

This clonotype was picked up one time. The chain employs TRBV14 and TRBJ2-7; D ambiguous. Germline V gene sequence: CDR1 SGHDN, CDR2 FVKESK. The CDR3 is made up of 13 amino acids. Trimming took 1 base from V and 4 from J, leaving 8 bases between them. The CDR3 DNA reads TGTGCCAGCAGCCAAGGAACCGGGTACGAGCAGTACTTC. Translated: CASSQGTGYEQYF. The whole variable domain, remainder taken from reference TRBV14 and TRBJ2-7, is EAGVTQFPSHSVIEKGQTVTLRCDPISGHDNLYWYRRVMGKEIKFLLHFVKESKQDESGMPNNRFLAERTGGTYSTLKVQPAELEDSGVYFCASSQGTGYEQYFGPGTRLTVT.

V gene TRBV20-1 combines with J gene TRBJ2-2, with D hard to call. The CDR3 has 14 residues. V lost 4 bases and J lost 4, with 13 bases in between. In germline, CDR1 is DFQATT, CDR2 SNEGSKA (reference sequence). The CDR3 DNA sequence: TGCAGTGCTACTAAATGGAGTGGCACCGGGGAGCTGTTTTTT. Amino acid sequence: CSATKWSGTGELFF.

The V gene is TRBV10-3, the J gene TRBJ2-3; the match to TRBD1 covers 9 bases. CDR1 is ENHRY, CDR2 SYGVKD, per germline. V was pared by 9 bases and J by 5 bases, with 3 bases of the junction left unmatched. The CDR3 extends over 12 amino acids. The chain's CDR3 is CAIQGAGDTQYF. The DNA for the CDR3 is TGTGCCATACAGGGGGCAGGAGATACGCAGTATTTT.

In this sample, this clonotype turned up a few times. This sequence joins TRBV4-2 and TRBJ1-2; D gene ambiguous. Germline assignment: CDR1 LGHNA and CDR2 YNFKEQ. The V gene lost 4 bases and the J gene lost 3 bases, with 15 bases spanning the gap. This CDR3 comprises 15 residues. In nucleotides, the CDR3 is TGTGCCAGCAGCCTGTGGATCTTGGGCTACTATGGCTACACCTTC. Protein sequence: CASSLWILGYYGYTF.

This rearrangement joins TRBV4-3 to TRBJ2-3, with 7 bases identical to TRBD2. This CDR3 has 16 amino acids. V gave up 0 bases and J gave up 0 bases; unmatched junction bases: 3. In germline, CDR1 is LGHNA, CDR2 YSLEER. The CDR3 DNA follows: TGCGCCAGCAGCCAAGACAAAGCGGGGAGCACAGATACGCAGTATTTT. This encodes CASSQDKAGSTDTQYF.

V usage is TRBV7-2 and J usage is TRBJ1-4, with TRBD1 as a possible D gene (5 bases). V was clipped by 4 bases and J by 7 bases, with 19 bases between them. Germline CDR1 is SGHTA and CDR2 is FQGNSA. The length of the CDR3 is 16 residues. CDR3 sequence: CASSSEFHGGREKLFF. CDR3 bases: TGTGCCAGCAGCTCGGAATTCCACGGGGGACGTGAAAAACTGTTTTTT.

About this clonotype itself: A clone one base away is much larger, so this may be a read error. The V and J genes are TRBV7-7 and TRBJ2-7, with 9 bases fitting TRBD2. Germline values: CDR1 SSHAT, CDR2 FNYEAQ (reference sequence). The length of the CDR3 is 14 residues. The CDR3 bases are TGTGCTAGCAGCTTAGACGGGACTAGCTACAAGCAGTACTTC. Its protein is CASSLDGTSYKQYF.

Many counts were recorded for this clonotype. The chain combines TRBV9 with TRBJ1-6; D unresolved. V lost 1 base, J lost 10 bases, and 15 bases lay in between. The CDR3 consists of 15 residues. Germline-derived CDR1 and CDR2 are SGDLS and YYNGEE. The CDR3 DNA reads TGTGCCAGCAGCGTATTGGGCCGCGGAACGTCACCCCTCCACTTT. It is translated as CASSVLGRGTSPLHF.

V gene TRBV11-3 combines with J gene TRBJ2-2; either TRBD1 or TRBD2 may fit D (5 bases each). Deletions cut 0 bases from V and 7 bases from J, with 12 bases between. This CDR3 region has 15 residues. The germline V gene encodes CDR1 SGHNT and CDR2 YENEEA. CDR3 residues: CASSLDSGTSGELFF. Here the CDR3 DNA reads TGTGCCAGCAGCTTAGACTCCGGGACGAGCGGGGAGCTGTTTTTT.

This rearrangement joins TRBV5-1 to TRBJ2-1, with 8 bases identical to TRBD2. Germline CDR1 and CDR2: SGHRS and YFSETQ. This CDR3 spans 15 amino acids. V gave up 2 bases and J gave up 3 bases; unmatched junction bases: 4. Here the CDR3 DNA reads TGCGCCAGCAGCTTTTTTAGCGGGAACTACAATGAGCAGTTCTTC. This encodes CASSFFSGNYNEQFF.

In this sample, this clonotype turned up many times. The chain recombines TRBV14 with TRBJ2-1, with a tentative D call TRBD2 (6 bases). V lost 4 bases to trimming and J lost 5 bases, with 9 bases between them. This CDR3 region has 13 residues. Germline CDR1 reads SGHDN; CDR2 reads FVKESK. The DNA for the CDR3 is TGTGCCAGCAGCCCCGGGAGCCACAATGAGCAGTTCTTC. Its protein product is CASSPGSHNEQFF.